This T cell receptor (beta chain) was identified in a study of T cell responses to AZD1222 COVID-19 vaccine. Study-wide findings and caveats: Regions 160-218 and 743-854 dominated among vaccine-associated CD4 TCRs spanning spike.

The germline gives CDR1 SGHAT, CDR2 FQNNGV. Trimming removed 10 bases at V and 3 bases at J, with 18 bases between. The length of the CDR3 is 14 residues. For this clone: The antigen remains undetermined.

Assay: immunoSEQ multiplex PCR; the TCRdb copy retains only in-frame clones and omits some. The sample lists about 120,000 clones, around nine tenths occurring once. This TCR derives from an adult in good health. The chain couples TRBV11-2 to TRBJ1-2, with a weak D call TRBD1 (6 bases). Sequences were derived from peripheral blood, sampled on day 0 of AZD1222 vaccination. DNA of the CDR3: TGTGCCACCCCTCAAAGGGGGACCCACTATGGCTACACCTTC. Protein sequence: CATPQRGTHYGYTF.